These 9 T cell receptor beta chains were all obtained from the same sample, sequenced in a study of PD-1 blockade in classical Hodgkin lymphoma. The table came from immunoSEQ multiplex PCR; TCRdb's copy has only in-frame clones and leaves some out. The top ten hold over 7.5% of the sample, which has fewer than 80,000 clones, 70% to 75% seen once. Relapse after autologous stem cell transplantation occurred in every patient, and brentuximab vedotin exposure varied. The material was peripheral blood mononuclear cells (PBMCs), obtained before the second cycle of nivolumab. The source of these receptors is a human donor with classical Hodgkin lymphoma.

Only a few counts were recorded for this clone. The chain's CDR3 is CAGGTGGTDTQYF. The CDR3 coding sequence is TGTGCCGGGGGGACAGGGGGCACAGATACGCAGTATTTT. The rearrangement joins TRBV19 to TRBJ2-3; 10 bases are a match to TRBD1. The J segment lost 1 base and the V segment lost 11 bases, leaving 3 bases of the junction unmatched. The CDR3 runs to 13 residues. CDR1 and CDR2 from the germline V gene are LNHDA and SQIVND (reference sequence). Using reference TRBV19 and TRBJ2-3 for the parts outside the CDR3, the full variable domain is DGGITQSPKYLFRKEGQNVTLSCEQNLNHDAMYWYRQDPGQGLRLIYYSQIVNDFQKGDIAEGYSVSREKKESFPLTVTSAQKNPTAFYLCAGGTGGTDTQYFGPGTRLTVL.

The V call is TRBV2, the J call TRBJ2-2; tentative D call: TRBD2 (5 bases). Trimming cost V 6 bases and J 8 bases, with 13 bases left between them. The germline V gene has CDR1 SNHLY and CDR2 FYNNEI. The CDR3 is 13 amino acids. The CDR3 DNA sequence: TGTGCCAGCAGCAGGACGGGCGGGGGGGAGCTGTTTTTT. This sequence encodes CASSRTGGGELFF.

The V call is TRBV5-1, the J call TRBJ2-6; 8 bases line up with TRBD2. Germline V gene sequence: CDR1 SGHRS, CDR2 YFSETQ. There are 17 residues in the CDR3. Trimming cost V 1 base and J 1 base; bases outside gene matches: 4. Written as DNA, the CDR3 is TGCGCCAGCAGCTTGACTAGCGGAGTTTCTGGGGCCAACGTCCTGACTTTC. Translation: CASSLTSGVSGANVLTF.

The J gene is TRBJ2-1, the V gene TRBV7-9, with TRBD1 identical over 7 bases. Germline CDR1 reads SEHNR; CDR2 reads FQNEAQ (reference sequence). The CDR3 contains 16 residues. V trimming: 1 base; J trimming: 5 bases; junction bases outside the gene matches: 8. The CDR3 DNA reads as TGTGCCAGCAGCTTAGGGACAGGAAAACTTAACAATGAGCAGTTCTTC. Residues: CASSLGTGKLNNEQFF.

This sequence joins TRBV6-6 and TRBJ2-3; 11 bases fit TRBD2. The germline V gene encodes CDR1 MNHNY and CDR2 SVGAGI (reference sequence). This CDR3 spans 15 amino acids. Trimming cost V 5 bases and J 10 bases; bases outside gene matches: 11. This CDR3 reads CASSPLAGVRSAQYF. In DNA form, the CDR3 reads TGTGCCAGCAGTCCACTAGCGGGGGTTCGCTCGGCGCAGTATTTT.

This clone was seen more than once but under ten times. The rearrangement links TRBV2 to TRBJ2-2; perhaps D is TRBD1 or TRBD2 (5 bases each). This CDR3 has 16 residues. CDR1 and CDR2 (germline): SNHLY, FYNNEI. The V and J ends lost 7 bases and 3 bases respectively, with 18 bases between them. The CDR3 DNA follows: TGTGCCAGCAATTCTGGGGCCTTGAGGGACACCGGGGAGCTGTTTTTT. This sequence encodes CASNSGALRDTGELFF.

The rearrangement links TRBV5-1 to TRBJ1-6; D call uncertain. The CDR3 runs 16 residues. CDR1 is SGHRS and CDR2 is YFSETQ in the germline V gene. Trimming removed 0 bases from V and 0 bases from J, with 7 bases in between. The CDR3 here is CASSLDGSSYNSPLHF. In nucleotides, the CDR3 is TGCGCCAGCAGCTTGGACGGGAGCTCCTATAATTCACCCCTCCACTTT.

This clone was seen more than once but under ten times. The chain joins TRBV5-5 to TRBJ2-3, with no clear D. The germline V and J ends were trimmed by 2 bases and 0 bases, with 10 bases remaining between them. There are 15 residues in the CDR3. Germline values: CDR1 SGHKS, CDR2 YYEKEE (reference sequence). This chain's CDR3 is CASSLGDRSTDTQYF. As DNA, the CDR3 is TGTGCCAGCAGCTTAGGCGACCGAAGCACAGATACGCAGTATTTT.

This chain joins TRBV6-4 and TRBJ1-2; D is undetermined. CDR3 size: 14 residues. CDR1 is MRHNA, CDR2 SNTAGT, per germline. The ends were cut back, 0 bases at V and 4 bases at J, with 9 bases in the middle. CDR3: CASSDSPGRYGYTF. In nucleotides, the CDR3 is TGTGCCAGCAGTGACTCGCCGGGTCGCTATGGCTACACCTTC.